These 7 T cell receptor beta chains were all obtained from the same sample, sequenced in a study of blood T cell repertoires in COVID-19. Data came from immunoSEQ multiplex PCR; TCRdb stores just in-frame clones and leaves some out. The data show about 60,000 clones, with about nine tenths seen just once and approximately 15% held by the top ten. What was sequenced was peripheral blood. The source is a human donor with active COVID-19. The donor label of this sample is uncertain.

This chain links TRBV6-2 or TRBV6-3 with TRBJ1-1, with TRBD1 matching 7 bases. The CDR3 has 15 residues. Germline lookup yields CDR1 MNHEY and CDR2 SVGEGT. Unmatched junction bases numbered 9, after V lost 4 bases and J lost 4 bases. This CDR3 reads CASSSLGTAGTEAFF. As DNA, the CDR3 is TGTGCCAGCAGTTCCCTCGGGACAGCTGGCACTGAAGCTTTCTTT.

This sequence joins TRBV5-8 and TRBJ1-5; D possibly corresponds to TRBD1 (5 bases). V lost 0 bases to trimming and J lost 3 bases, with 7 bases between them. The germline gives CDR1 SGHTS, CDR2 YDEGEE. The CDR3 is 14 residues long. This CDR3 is CASSLAGHNQPQHF. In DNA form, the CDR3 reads TGTGCCAGCAGCTTGGCAGGGCACAATCAGCCCCAGCATTTT. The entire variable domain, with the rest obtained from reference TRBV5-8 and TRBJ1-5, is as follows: EAGVTQSPTHLIKTRGQQATLRCSPISGHTSVYWYQQALGLGLQFLLWYDEGEERNRGNFPPRFSGRQFPNYSSELNVNALELEDSALYLCASSLAGHNQPQHFGDGTRLSIL.

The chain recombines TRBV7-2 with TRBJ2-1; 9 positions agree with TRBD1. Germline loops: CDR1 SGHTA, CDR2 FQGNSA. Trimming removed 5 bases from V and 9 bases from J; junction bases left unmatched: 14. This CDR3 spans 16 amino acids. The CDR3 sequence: CASSVYSGTGTTEQFF. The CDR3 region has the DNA TGTGCCAGCAGCGTTTACTCCGGGACAGGGACTACTGAGCAGTTCTTC.

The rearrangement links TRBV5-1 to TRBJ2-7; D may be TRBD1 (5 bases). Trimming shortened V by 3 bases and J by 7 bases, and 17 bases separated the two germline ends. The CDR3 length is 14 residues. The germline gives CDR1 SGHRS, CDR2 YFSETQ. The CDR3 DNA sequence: TGCGCCAGCAGCTCCTACTACAGGTCGAGAGAGCAGTACTTC. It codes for CASSSYYRSREQYF.

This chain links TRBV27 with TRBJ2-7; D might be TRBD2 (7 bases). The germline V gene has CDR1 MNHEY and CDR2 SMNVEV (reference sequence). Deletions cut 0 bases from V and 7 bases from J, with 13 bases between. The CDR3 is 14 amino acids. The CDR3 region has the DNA TGTGCCAGCAGTTTATCGGGGGGGCGAGGAGAGCAGTACGTC. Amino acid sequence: CASSLSGGRGEQYV.

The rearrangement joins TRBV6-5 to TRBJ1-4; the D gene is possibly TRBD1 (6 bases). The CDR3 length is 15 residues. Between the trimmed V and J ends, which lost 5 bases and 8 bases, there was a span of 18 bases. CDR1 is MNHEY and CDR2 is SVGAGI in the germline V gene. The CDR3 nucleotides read TGTGCCAGCAGTCTTCAGGCGGGGGCAGGGGAAAAACTGTTTTTT. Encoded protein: CASSLQAGAGEKLFF.

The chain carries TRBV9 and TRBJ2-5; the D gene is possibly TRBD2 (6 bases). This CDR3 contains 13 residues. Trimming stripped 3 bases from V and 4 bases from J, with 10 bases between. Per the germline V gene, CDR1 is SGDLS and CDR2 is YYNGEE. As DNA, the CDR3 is TGTGCCAGCAGCGGTCCGCGGGGAGAGACCCAGTACTTC. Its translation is CASSGPRGETQYF.